This T cell receptor (beta chain) was retrieved from a study of shared clonotypes between healthy human individuals. Clones were read by immunoSEQ multiplex PCR, and TCRdb kept only the in-frame ones, dropping some. Among 2.5 million or so clones listed, 90% to 95% were seen once. Negatively enriched CD4+ T cells were divided by CD45RA into naive and memory. From germline, CDR1 is SGHTA and CDR2 FQGNSA. The CDR3 extends over 16 amino acids. Study-wide results and caveats: About 5% was the fraction of naive CD4 clonotypes found shared across a few donors.

In regard to this clone: Its antigen is not identified. At one end, the junction sequence differs from germline, possibly due to a read error.

The receptor's source is a man younger than 35 in good health. Specimen: naive CD4+ T cells sorted from blood. Subset reported: CD45RA+ positively selected. This chain connects TRBV7-2 to TRBJ2-5, with TRBD2 matching 7 bases. CDR3 DNA sequence: TGTGCCAGCAGCTTAGGATCTAGCGGACTACAAGGGACCCAGTACTTC. Translating gives CASSLGSSGLQGTQYF.